The TCR beta chain described here comes from a study of T cells in Graves' hyperthyroidism and ophthalmopathy. Across the whole study: Specimen type is peripheral blood, collected at initial diagnosis prior to any treatment. Broader study findings: Ophthalmopathy cases were set apart from stable hyperthyroidism by a 13 V-J model.

Patients aged 18 to 65 had newly diagnosed hyperthyroidism of under 2 months' duration. A patient was excluded if there was uncontrolled infection, other autoimmune disease, pregnancy or lactation. This clonotype has at least ten counts. Its antigen is as yet unknown. Germline CDR1 MDHEN, CDR2 SYDVKM. The V gene end was trimmed by 6 bases and the J gene end by 6 bases; junction bases not matched to a gene: 8. The CDR3 spans 14 residues. RNA transcripts were the template for amplifying TCR beta CDR3 regions. When the TCR CDR3 underwent first-round RT-PCR, the HTBI primer set was used. TCRdb reanalysed the multiplex PCR reads using MiXCR and keeps one entry per CDR3 protein. The data contain around 690,000 distinct CDR3 sequences, approximately 15% of them seen just once; the ten biggest clones take up 15% to 18%.

The sequence was obtained from a man between 50 and 59 years old with Graves' hyperthyroidism. The chain links TRBV28 to TRBJ1-2, with 9 bases aligning to TRBD1. The sequenced material came from blood. For the CDR3, the DNA is TGTGCCAGCAGAGTCGGACAGGGGTTTGATGGCTACACCTTC. Translated: CASRVGQGFDGYTF.